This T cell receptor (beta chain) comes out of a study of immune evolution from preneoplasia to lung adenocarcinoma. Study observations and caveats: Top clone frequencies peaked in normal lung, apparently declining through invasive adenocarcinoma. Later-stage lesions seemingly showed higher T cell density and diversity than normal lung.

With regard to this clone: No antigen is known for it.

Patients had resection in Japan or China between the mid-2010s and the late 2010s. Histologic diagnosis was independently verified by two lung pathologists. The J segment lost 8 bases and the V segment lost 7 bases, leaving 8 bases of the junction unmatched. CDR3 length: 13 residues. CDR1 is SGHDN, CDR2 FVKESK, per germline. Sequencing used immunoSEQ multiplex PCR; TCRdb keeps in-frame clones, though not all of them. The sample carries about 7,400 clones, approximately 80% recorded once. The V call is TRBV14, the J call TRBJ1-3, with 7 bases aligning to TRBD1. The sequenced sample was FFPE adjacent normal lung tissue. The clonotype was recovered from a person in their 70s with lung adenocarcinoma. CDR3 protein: CASKIQGGHTIYF. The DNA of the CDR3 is TGTGCCAGCAAAATCCAGGGGGGACACACCATATATTTT.